What follows are 27 T cell receptor beta chains derived from one specimen sequenced in a study of identical twins. TCRdb recomputed calls from the 5' RACE reads with MiXCR, one row per CDR3 protein. The repertoire holds approximately 680,000 distinct CDR3 sequences, with just over 7% as singletons. The data also belong to a second study, concerning yellow fever vaccine responses in identical twins.

The sequenced sample consisted of PBMCs. All receptors come from a woman between 18 and 29 years old in good health.

The sample holds a few counts of this clonotype. The V and J genes are TRBV28 and TRBJ2-3, with D unclear. The V and J ends lost 4 bases and 2 bases respectively, with 7 bases between them. The CDR3 is made up of 13 amino acids. Germline CDR1 and CDR2: MDHEN and SYDVKM. CDR3 in amino acids: CASSSWNTDTQYF. CDR3 DNA: TGTGCCAGCAGTTCCTGGAACACAGATACGCAGTATTTT.

The CDR3 loop reads CATSRERGTYNEQFF. In DNA form, the CDR3 reads TGTGCCACCAGCAGGGAGCGGGGTACCTACAATGAGCAGTTCTTC. The V gene is TRBV15, the J gene TRBJ2-1; 7 bases are a match to TRBD2. Germline lookup yields CDR1 LNHNV and CDR2 YYDKDF (reference sequence). CDR3 size: 15 residues. V was clipped by 3 bases and J by 2 bases; unmatched bases: 4.

V gene TRBV3-1 combines with J gene TRBJ2-2, with 8 positions matching TRBD1. Germline V gives CDR1 LGHDT, CDR2 YNNKEL (reference sequence). The CDR3 totals 19 residues. V trimming: 1 base; J trimming: 1 base; junction bases outside the gene matches: 11. CDR3: CASSQVGVGRGLNTGELFF. As DNA, the CDR3 is TGTGCCAGCAGCCAAGTGGGCGTCGGCAGGGGGCTGAACACCGGGGAGCTGTTTTTT.

J is TRBJ2-1 and V is TRBV20-1, with unresolved D. This CDR3 has 15 amino acids. V lost 0 bases and J lost 4, with 13 bases in between. Looked up from germline, CDR1 is DFQATT and CDR2 is SNEGSKA (reference sequence). CDR3: CSARDISPTYNEQFF. As DNA, the CDR3 is TGCAGTGCTAGAGATATCAGCCCTACTTACAATGAGCAGTTCTTC.

This clonotype was seen many times. The rearrangement links TRBV27 to TRBJ2-5; D may match TRBD1 or TRBD2 (7 bases each). With 0 bases removed from V and 4 bases from J, the gap between germline ends came to 15 bases. In germline, CDR1 is MNHEY, CDR2 SMNVEV (reference sequence). The CDR3 is 16 amino acids. In DNA, the CDR3 is TGTGCCAGCAGTTTATCGGGGAGGGGGCTGGCAGAGACCCAGTACTTC. It specifies CASSLSGRGLAETQYF.

Ten or more counts support this clonotype. The chain employs TRBV27 and TRBJ2-1, with D perhaps assigned TRBD1 or TRBD2 (7 bases each). Germline V gives CDR1 MNHEY, CDR2 SMNVEV (reference sequence). V dropped 5 bases and J dropped 5 bases, with 16 bases sitting between them. This CDR3 has 15 residues. The CDR3 spells CASSPDQGGDNEQFF. The CDR3 bases are TGTGCCAGCAGTCCCGACCAGGGGGGGGACAATGAGCAGTTCTTC.

This chain uses TRBV15 with TRBJ2-7; 10 positions match TRBD1. The CDR3 runs to 16 residues. Germline V gene lookup returns CDR1 LNHNV and CDR2 YYDKDF (reference sequence). Trimming removed 2 bases from V and 4 bases from J; junction bases left unmatched: 8. The chain's CDR3 is CATSRSRDRGPYEQYV. In DNA form, the CDR3 reads TGTGCCACCAGCAGATCCCGGGACAGGGGCCCTTACGAGCAGTACGTC.

The table lists this clonotype with a few counts. V and J are TRBV5-6 and TRBJ2-5; possibly TRBD1 for D (6 bases). The CDR3 runs to 13 residues. Germline CDR1 SGHDT, CDR2 YYEEEE. Between the trimmed V and J ends, which lost 4 bases and 4 bases, there was a span of 11 bases. CDR3 coding DNA: TGTGCCAGCAGCATGACAGGTAGAGAGACCCAGTACTTC. It is translated as CASSMTGRETQYF.

This chain joins TRBV4-1 and TRBJ2-1, with 7 bases aligning to TRBD2. Germline loops: CDR1 MGHRA, CDR2 YSYEKL. V was pared by 3 bases and J by 0 bases, with 11 bases of the junction left unmatched. The CDR3 totals 18 residues. CDR3 loop: CASSQDTTSASSYNEQFF. The DNA of the CDR3 is TGCGCCAGCAGCCAGGATACAACTAGCGCGAGCTCCTACAATGAGCAGTTCTTC.

This clonotype showed up just a few times. The CDR3 DNA reads as TGTGCCAGCAGTCCGGAACTAACCAGCACAGATACGCAGTATTTT. Its protein is CASSPELTSTDTQYF. The V and J genes are TRBV2 and TRBJ2-3; D gene uncertain. The V end was cut by 5 bases, the J end by 0 bases, with 12 bases between. This CDR3 has 15 amino acids. The V gene's germline CDR1 is SNHLY and CDR2 FYNNEI.

The V and J genes are TRBV6-5 and TRBJ2-7, with 9 bases lining up with TRBD1. There are 15 residues in the CDR3. Trimming removed 2 bases from V and 5 bases from J; junction bases left unmatched: 7. The germline gives CDR1 MNHEY, CDR2 SVGAGI. CDR3 nucleotide sequence: TGTGCCAGCAGTTACACCCGACAGGGGGTCCACGAGCAGTACTTC. Protein: CASSYTRQGVHEQYF.

Many counts were recorded for this clonotype. The chain carries TRBV6-1 and TRBJ2-3; 8 bases fit TRBD1. The CDR3 consists of 13 residues. Germline-derived CDR1 and CDR2 are MNHNS and SASEGT. V lost 7 bases and J lost 5; bases outside the gene matches: 5. CDR3 in DNA: TGTGCCAGCATGCAGGGGGCTGGAGATACGCAGTATTTT. This gives the protein CASMQGAGDTQYF.

This clonotype was seen a few times. V is TRBV7-9 and J is TRBJ1-5; D possibly corresponds to TRBD1 (5 bases). The CDR3 contains 14 residues. V dropped 7 bases and J dropped 7 bases, with 17 bases sitting between them. Germline assignment: CDR1 SEHNR and CDR2 FQNEAQ (reference sequence). The CDR3 coding sequence is TGTGCCAGCACCATCGGGGGGGGAGGGCAGCCCCAGCATTTT. Its protein is CASTIGGGGQPQHF.

The table lists this clonotype with a few counts. Written as DNA, the CDR3 is TGTGCCACCAGTGACAACTATGGCTACACCTTC. Amino acids: CATSDNYGYTF. The chain employs TRBV24-1 and TRBJ1-2; no reliable D call. CDR1 and CDR2 (germline): KGHDR, SFDVKD. The CDR3 contains 11 residues. The V gene lost 4 bases and the J gene lost 2 bases, with 1 base spanning the gap.

This clonotype has only a few counts. CDR3 coding DNA: TGTGCCAGCAGCCACAGGGCAGGAGCATCTAACTATGGCTACACCTTC. It codes for CASSHRAGASNYGYTF. This chain links TRBV3-1 with TRBJ1-2, with D perhaps matching TRBD1 (5 bases). Germline values: CDR1 LGHDT, CDR2 YNNKEL (reference sequence). V gave up 3 bases and J gave up 0 bases, with 14 bases separating them. The CDR3 is 16 residues long.

V and J are TRBV28 and TRBJ2-5; 14 nucleotides align to TRBD2. Trimming took 4 bases from V and 1 from J; bases not matched to a gene: 5. Germline V gene lookup returns CDR1 MDHEN and CDR2 SYDVKM. The CDR3 is 17 amino acids. This chain's CDR3 is CASSSGTSGRSQETQYF. The CDR3 nucleotides read TGTGCCAGCAGTTCCGGGACTAGCGGGAGAAGCCAAGAGACCCAGTACTTC.

Only a few counts were recorded for this clonotype. The chain recombines TRBV5-1 with TRBJ1-6; 7 nucleotides align to TRBD1. The junction had 1 base not matched to a gene; V was cut back by 4 bases and J by 6 bases. This CDR3 has 13 residues. Germline V CDR1 and CDR2: SGHRS, YFSETQ. The CDR3 is CASSGTANSPLHF. The DNA for the CDR3 is TGCGCCAGCAGCGGGACAGCTAATTCACCCCTCCACTTT.

CDR3 in amino acids: CACGLEEYTEAFF. The CDR3 DNA reads TGTGCCTGTGGCCTCGAAGAGTACACTGAAGCTTTCTTT. The J gene is TRBJ1-1, the V gene TRBV3-1; D not certain. Germline V gene data show CDR1 as LGHDT and CDR2 as YNNKEL (reference sequence). The CDR3 is 13 residues long. V was pared by 11 bases and J by 3 bases, with 16 bases between.

The sample holds many counts of this clonotype. The chain links TRBV24-1 to TRBJ2-5; D uncertain. V shed 0 bases and J shed 1 base, with 2 bases lying between them. Germline lookup yields CDR1 KGHDR and CDR2 SFDVKD. The CDR3 consists of 13 residues. CDR3 residues: CATSDLGQETQYF. DNA of the CDR3: TGTGCCACCAGTGATTTGGGCCAAGAGACCCAGTACTTC.

The rearrangement links TRBV20-1 to TRBJ2-2; 8 bases are shared with TRBD2. From germline, CDR1 is DFQATT and CDR2 SNEGSKA (reference sequence). The CDR3 totals 15 residues. The V segment lost 4 bases and the J segment 7 bases; nucleotides outside the gene matches: 11. The CDR3 reads CSAKGREGLGGELFF. CDR3 coding DNA: TGCAGTGCTAAAGGCCGGGAGGGCCTCGGCGGGGAGCTGTTTTTT.

V is TRBV5-7 and J is TRBJ2-5; D unresolved. TRBV5-7 is assigned to the ORF class and has an uncertain function. V was trimmed by 0 bases and J by 2 bases, leaving 8 bases between them. The CDR3 is 14 amino acids. CDR3 in amino acids: CASSLERAQETQYF. CDR3 nucleotide sequence: TGTGCCAGCAGCTTGGAACGGGCTCAAGAGACCCAGTACTTC.

This clonotype was found a few times. For the CDR3, the DNA is TGCGCCAGCAGCCAAGTCAGCGGGTCCTCCTACGAGCAGTACTTC. This gives the protein CASSQVSGSSYEQYF. The chain links TRBV4-1 to TRBJ2-7, with a weak D call TRBD2 (6 bases). V was trimmed by 1 base and J by 0 bases, leaving 10 bases between them. Germline V gene lookup returns CDR1 MGHRA and CDR2 YSYEKL. This CDR3 spans 15 amino acids.

Worth noting for this clonotype: Given a much more abundant clone one base away, this may be a read error. V gene TRBV12-3 or TRBV12-4 combines with J gene TRBJ2-1; D remains ambiguous. The CDR3 consists of 12 residues. The CDR3 spells CVSSLRAYEQFF. The CDR3 coding sequence is TGTGTCAGCAGTTTACGAGCCTACGAGCAGTTCTTC.

This clonotype was observed a handful of times. The rearrangement links TRBV5-1 to TRBJ2-7; possible D gene TRBD2, 5 bases. The CDR3 covers 15 residues. Germline CDR1 is SGHRS and CDR2 is YFSETQ. V dropped 0 bases and J dropped 2 bases, with 12 bases sitting between them. In nucleotides, the CDR3 is TGCGCCAGCAGCTTGGGTGGGAGTAGGACCTACGAGCAGTACTTC. Amino acids: CASSLGGSRTYEQYF.

This clonotype showed up many times. The chain is built from TRBV7-7 and TRBJ2-2; TRBD2 agrees at 11 bases. There are 17 residues in the CDR3. Trimming at V came to 2 bases and at J to 0 bases, leaving 2 bases not matched to a gene. CDR1 and CDR2 from the germline V gene are SSHAT and FNYEAQ (reference sequence). CDR3 sequence (DNA): TGTGCCAGCAGCTTATTAGCGGGGGGGCCGAACACCGGGGAGCTGTTTTTT. It is translated as CASSLLAGGPNTGELFF.

Ten or more counts support this clonotype. This rearrangement joins TRBV12-3 or TRBV12-4 to TRBJ1-1; D is unresolved. Trimming left V 3 bases short and J 0 bases short, with 11 bases between. The CDR3 has 15 residues. The CDR3 loop is CASSFGRQMNTEAFF. In DNA form, the CDR3 reads TGTGCCAGCAGTTTCGGACGGCAGATGAACACTGAAGCTTTCTTT.

This clonotype occurred many times. The rearrangement joins TRBV6-2 or TRBV6-3 to TRBJ2-1, with 7 bases that match TRBD2. Germline V gene lookup returns CDR1 MNHEY and CDR2 SVGEGT. The ends lost 5 bases at V and 4 bases at J; junction bases unmatched: 11. The CDR3 runs 16 residues. The CDR3 DNA sequence: TGTGCCAGCAGTCCCAGACGGAGCGGGAATTACAATGAGCAGTTCTTC. Its translation: CASSPRRSGNYNEQFF.